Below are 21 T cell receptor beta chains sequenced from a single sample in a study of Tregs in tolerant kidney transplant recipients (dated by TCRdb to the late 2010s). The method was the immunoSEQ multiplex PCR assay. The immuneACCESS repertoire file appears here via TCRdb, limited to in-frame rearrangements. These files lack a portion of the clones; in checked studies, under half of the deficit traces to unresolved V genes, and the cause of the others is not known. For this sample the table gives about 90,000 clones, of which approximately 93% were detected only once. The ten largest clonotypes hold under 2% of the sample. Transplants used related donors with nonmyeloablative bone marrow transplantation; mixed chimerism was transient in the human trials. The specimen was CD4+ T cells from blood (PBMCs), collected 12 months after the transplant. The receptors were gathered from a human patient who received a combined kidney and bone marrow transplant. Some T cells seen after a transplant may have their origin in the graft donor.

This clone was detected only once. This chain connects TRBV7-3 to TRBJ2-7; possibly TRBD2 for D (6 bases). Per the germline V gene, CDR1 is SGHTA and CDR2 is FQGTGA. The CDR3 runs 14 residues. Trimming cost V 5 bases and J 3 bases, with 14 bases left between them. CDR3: CASSPGGTNYEQYF. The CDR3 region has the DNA TGTGCCAGCAGCCCCGGGGGAACCAACTACGAGCAGTACTTC. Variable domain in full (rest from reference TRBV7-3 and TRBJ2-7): GAGVSQTPSNKVTEKGKYVELRCDPISGHTALYWYRQSLGQGPEFLIYFQGTGAADDSGLPNDRFFAVRPEGSVSTLKIQRTERGDSAVYLCASSPGGTNYEQYFGPGTRLTVT.

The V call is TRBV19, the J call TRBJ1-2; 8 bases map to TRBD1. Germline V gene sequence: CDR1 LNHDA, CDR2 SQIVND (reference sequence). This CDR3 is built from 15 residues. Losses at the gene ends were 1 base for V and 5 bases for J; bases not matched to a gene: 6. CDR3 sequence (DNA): TGTGCCAGTAGTATAGTGGGCAGGGGGCAATATGGCTACACCTTC. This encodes CASSIVGRGQYGYTF.

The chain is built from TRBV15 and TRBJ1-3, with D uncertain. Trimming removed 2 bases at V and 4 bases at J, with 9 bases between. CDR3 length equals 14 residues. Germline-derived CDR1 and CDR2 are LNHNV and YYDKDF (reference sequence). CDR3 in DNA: TGTGCCACCAGCAGAAACAACCAGGGAAACACCATATATTTT. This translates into CATSRNNQGNTIYF.

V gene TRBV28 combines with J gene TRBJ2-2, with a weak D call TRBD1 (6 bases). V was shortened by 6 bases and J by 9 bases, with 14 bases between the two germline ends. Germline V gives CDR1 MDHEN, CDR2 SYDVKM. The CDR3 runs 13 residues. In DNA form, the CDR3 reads TGTGCCAGCAGGTTTAACAGGGCCCGGGAGCTGTTTTTT. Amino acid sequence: CASRFNRARELFF.

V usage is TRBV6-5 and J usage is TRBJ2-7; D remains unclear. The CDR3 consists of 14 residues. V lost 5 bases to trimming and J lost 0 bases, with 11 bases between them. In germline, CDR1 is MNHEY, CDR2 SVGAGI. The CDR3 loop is CASSPRKSSYEQYF. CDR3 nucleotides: TGTGCCAGCAGTCCCAGGAAAAGCTCCTACGAGCAGTACTTC.

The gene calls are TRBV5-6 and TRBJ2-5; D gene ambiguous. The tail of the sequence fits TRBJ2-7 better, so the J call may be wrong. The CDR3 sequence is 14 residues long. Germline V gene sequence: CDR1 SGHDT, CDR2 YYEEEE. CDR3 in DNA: TGTGCCAGCAGCTTGGGAGCACGCACGTACGAGCAGTACTTC. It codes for CASSLGARTYEQYF.

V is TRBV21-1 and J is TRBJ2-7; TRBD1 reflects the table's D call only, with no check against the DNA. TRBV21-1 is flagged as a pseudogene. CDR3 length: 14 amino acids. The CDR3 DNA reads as TGTGCCAGCAGCACAGACAGGGTATGGTACGAGCAGTACTTC. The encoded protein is CASSTDRVWYEQYF.

In nucleotides, the CDR3 is TGTGCCAGCAGCTTAGATTTATCTAGCGGGAGACCCGACGAGCAGTACTTC. Its translation: CASSLDLSSGRPDEQYF. The rearrangement uses TRBV7-2 and TRBJ2-7, with 10 bases fitting TRBD2. The CDR3 totals 17 residues. With V trimmed by 1 base and J by 5 bases, 11 bases remained unmatched. Germline-derived CDR1 and CDR2 are SGHTA and FQGNSA.

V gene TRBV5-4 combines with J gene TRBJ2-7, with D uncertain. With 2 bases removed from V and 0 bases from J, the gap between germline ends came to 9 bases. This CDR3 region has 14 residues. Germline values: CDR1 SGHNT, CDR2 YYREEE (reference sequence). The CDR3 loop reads CASSLDRSSYEQYF. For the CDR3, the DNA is TGTGCCAGCAGCTTAGATCGTAGCTCCTACGAGCAGTACTTC.

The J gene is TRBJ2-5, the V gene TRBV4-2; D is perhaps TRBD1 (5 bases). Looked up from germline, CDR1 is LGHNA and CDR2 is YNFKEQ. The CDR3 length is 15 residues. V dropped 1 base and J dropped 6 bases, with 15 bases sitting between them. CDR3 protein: CASSQARQSLKTQYF. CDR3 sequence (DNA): TGTGCCAGCAGCCAAGCGAGACAGAGTTTAAAGACCCAGTACTTC.

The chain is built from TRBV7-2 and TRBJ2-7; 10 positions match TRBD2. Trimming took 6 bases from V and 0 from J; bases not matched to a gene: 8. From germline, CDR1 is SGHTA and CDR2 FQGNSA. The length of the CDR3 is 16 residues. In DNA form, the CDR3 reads TGTGCCAGCAGGCGAACTAGCGGGATGAGCTCCTACGAGCAGTACTTC. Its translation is CASRRTSGMSSYEQYF.

CDR3 nucleotides: TGTGCCAGCAGCGTAGAGGAGGGACAGGTGGGGAAGCCCCAGCATTTT. Translation gives CASSVEEGQVGKPQHF. This chain links TRBV9 with TRBJ1-5, with 8 bases lining up with TRBD1. This CDR3 spans 16 amino acids. Per germline, CDR1 SGDLS and CDR2 YYNGEE. V shed 0 bases, J shed 8 bases, and the junction held 10 bases outside the gene matches.

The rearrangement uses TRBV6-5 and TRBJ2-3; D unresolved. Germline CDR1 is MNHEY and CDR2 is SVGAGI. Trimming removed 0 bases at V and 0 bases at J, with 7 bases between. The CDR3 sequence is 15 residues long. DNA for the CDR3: TGTGCCAGCAGTTACTCGGTGGCTAGCACAGATACGCAGTATTTT. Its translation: CASSYSVASTDTQYF.

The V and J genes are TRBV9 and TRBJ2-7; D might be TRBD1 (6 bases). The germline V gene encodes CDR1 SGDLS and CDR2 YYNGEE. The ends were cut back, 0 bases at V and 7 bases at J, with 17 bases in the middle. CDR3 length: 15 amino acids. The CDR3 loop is CASSVEDRPNGEQYF. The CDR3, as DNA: TGTGCCAGCAGCGTAGAAGACAGGCCGAATGGGGAGCAGTACTTC. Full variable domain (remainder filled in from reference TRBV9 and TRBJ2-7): DSGVTQTPKHLITATGQRVTLRCSPRSGDLSVYWYQQSLDQGLQFLIQYYNGEERAKGNILERFSAQQFPDLHSELNLSSLELGDSALYFCASSVEDRPNGEQYFGPGTRLTVT.

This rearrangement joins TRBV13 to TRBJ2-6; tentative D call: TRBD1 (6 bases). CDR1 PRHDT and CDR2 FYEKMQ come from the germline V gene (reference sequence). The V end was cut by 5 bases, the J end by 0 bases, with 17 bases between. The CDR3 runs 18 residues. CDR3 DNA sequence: TGTGCCAGCAGCCCCGGACAGCGGTCAACCTCTGGGGCCAACGTCCTGACTTTC. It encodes CASSPGQRSTSGANVLTF.

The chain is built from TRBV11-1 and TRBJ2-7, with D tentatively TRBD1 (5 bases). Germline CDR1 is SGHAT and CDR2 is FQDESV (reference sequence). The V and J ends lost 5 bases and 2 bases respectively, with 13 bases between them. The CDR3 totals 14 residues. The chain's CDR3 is CASSTSSRAYEQYF. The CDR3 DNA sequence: TGTGCCAGCAGCACGTCGTCCAGGGCCTACGAGCAGTACTTC.

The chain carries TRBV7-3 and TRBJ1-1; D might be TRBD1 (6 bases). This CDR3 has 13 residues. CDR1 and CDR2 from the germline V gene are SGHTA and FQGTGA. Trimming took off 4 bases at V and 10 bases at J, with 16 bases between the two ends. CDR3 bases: TGTGCCAGCAGCTCGGGGCAGGGGCGGGTAGCTTTCTTT. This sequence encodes CASSSGQGRVAFF.

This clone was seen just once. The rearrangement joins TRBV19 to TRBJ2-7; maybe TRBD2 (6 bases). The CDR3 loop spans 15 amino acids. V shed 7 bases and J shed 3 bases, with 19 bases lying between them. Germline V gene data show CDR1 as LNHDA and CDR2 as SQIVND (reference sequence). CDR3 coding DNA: TGTGCCAGTACCTCTATCGGGGGATTAGGCTACGAGCAGTACTTC. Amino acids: CASTSIGGLGYEQYF.

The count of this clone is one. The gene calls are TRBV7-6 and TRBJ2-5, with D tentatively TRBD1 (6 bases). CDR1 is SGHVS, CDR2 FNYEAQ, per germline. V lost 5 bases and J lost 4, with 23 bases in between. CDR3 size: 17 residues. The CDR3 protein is CASSATGTSRTGETQYF. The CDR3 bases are TGTGCCAGCAGCGCGACCGGGACATCTAGAACGGGAGAGACCCAGTACTTC.

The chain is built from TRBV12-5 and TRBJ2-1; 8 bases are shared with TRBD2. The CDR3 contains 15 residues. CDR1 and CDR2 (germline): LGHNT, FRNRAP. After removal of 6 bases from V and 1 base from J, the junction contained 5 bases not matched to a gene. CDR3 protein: CASGNLAGSYNEQFF. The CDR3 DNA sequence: TGTGCTAGTGGCAACCTAGCGGGTTCCTACAATGAGCAGTTCTTC. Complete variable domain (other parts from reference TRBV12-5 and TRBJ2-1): DARVTQTPRHKVTEMGQEVTMRCQPILGHNTVFWYRQTMMQGLELLAYFRNRAPLDDSGMPKDRFSAEMPDATLATLKIQPSEPRDSAVYFCASGNLAGSYNEQFFGPGTRLTVL.

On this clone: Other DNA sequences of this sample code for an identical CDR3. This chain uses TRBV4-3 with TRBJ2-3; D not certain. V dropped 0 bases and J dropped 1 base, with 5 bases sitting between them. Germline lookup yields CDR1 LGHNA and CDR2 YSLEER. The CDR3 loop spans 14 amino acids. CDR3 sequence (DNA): TGCGCCAGCAGCCAAGATCCGGGCACAGATACGCAGTATTTT. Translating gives CASSQDPGTDTQYF.